The 30 T cell receptor beta chains below were found in one sample sequenced in a study of shared clonotypes between healthy human individuals. Some clones are missing from TCRdb's copy, which holds only in-frame ones; the method was immunoSEQ multiplex PCR. The sample lists 2,500,000 or so clones, 85% to 95% seen once, with around 0.35% in the top ten. Sequenced sample: naive CD4+ T cells from PBMCs. Subset in this sample: CD45RA+ positively selected. The receptors here all came from a man between 18 and 35 years old in good health. Some clones in this sample may be carry-over from other donors' samples.

This chain's CDR3 is CASTFRGTEAFF. The CDR3 DNA reads TGTGCCAGCACCTTCCGGGGGACTGAAGCTTTCTTT. This chain links TRBV28 with TRBJ1-1, with D possibly TRBD1 on 5 matching bases. Trimming removed 7 bases from V and 5 bases from J, with 11 bases in between. The germline gives CDR1 MDHEN, CDR2 SYDVKM. This CDR3 is 12 amino acids long.

V usage is TRBV4-2 and J usage is TRBJ1-2; no clear D. Trimming left V 0 bases short and J 7 bases short, with 18 bases between. Germline CDR1 is LGHNA and CDR2 is YNFKEQ. The CDR3 covers 16 residues. The CDR3 nucleotides read TGTGCCAGCAGCCAAGAGGAAGGCACAAGGAGGAGTGGCTACACCTTC. Translating gives CASSQEEGTRRSGYTF.

CDR3 protein: CATSRLPGLHTGELFF. CDR3 DNA: TGTGCCACCAGCAGGTTACCGGGACTGCACACCGGGGAGCTGTTTTTT. J is TRBJ2-2 and V is TRBV15; tentatively, D is TRBD2 (6 bases). The CDR3 extends over 16 amino acids. CDR1 LNHNV and CDR2 YYDKDF come from the germline V gene (reference sequence). V lost 3 bases to trimming and J lost 3 bases, with 14 bases between them.

The chain recombines TRBV9 with TRBJ2-3; D possibly corresponds to TRBD1 (6 bases). Germline V lookup: CDR1 SGDLS, CDR2 YYNGEE. The CDR3 has 12 amino acids. Trimming cost V 4 bases and J 8 bases, with 11 bases left between them. CDR3 loop: CASSPARGTQYF. CDR3 sequence (DNA): TGTGCCAGCAGCCCCGCCAGGGGTACGCAGTATTTT.

CDR3 sequence: CASSSLGVVGRRARTHEQYF. Here the CDR3 DNA reads TGTGCCAGCAGCTCCCTCGGCGTGGTAGGTCGGCGGGCCCGTACCCACGAGCAGTACTTC. The gene calls are TRBV27 and TRBJ2-7, with D tentatively TRBD2 (5 bases). Trimming removed 6 bases from V and 5 bases from J, with 35 bases in between. The CDR3 covers 20 residues. CDR1 is MNHEY and CDR2 is SMNVEV in the germline V gene (reference sequence).

This chain connects TRBV7-3 to TRBJ2-2, with 9 bases lining up with TRBD1. Germline loops: CDR1 SGHTA, CDR2 FQGTGA. CDR3 length: 17 amino acids. V lost 0 bases to trimming and J lost 4 bases; unmatched junction nucleotides: 6. The CDR3 here is CASSLTLGQGGTGELFF. The CDR3 nucleotides are TGTGCCAGCAGCTTAACGTTGGGACAGGGCGGCACCGGGGAGCTGTTTTTT. Full variable domain (outside the CDR3, taken from reference TRBV7-3 and TRBJ2-2): GAGVSQTPSNKVTEKGKYVELRCDPISGHTALYWYRQSLGQGPEFLIYFQGTGAADDSGLPNDRFFAVRPEGSVSTLKIQRTERGDSAVYLCASSLTLGQGGTGELFFGEGSRLTVL.

V gene TRBV5-1 combines with J gene TRBJ2-7, with a possible D match to TRBD2 (7 bases). Germline V gene lookup returns CDR1 SGHRS and CDR2 YFSETQ. V was shortened by 5 bases and J by 8 bases, with 11 bases between the two germline ends. The CDR3 totals 11 residues. As DNA, the CDR3 is TGCGCCAGCAGGGCGGGGGCCAAGCAGTACTTC. Residues: CASRAGAKQYF.

As DNA, the CDR3 is TGTGCCAGCAGCCCCGCCATAGCGGCCCAAGAGACCCAGTACTTC. It specifies CASSPAIAAQETQYF. This chain connects TRBV5-6 to TRBJ2-5; TRBD2 is a possible D gene (6 bases). V was pared by 4 bases and J by 1 base, with 14 bases between. CDR1 SGHDT and CDR2 YYEEEE come from the germline V gene. The CDR3 has 15 amino acids.

This chain uses TRBV5-1 with TRBJ2-2, with no clear D. V lost 1 base and J lost 0, with 10 bases in between. CDR1 and CDR2 (germline): SGHRS, YFSETQ. This CDR3 region has 16 residues. The DNA of the CDR3 is TGCGCCAGCAGCTTGTCTGGATTCCCGAACACCGGGGAGCTGTTTTTT. This sequence encodes CASSLSGFPNTGELFF.

The chain joins TRBV11-2 to TRBJ2-7, with D possibly matching TRBD1 (5 bases). Deletions cut 5 bases from V and 7 bases from J, with 24 bases between. The germline gives CDR1 SGHAT, CDR2 FQNNGV. The length of the CDR3 is 16 residues. CDR3 coding DNA: TGTGCCAGCAGCCCACGACCCCTCGGACACCTTTGGGAGCAGTACTTC. Translating gives CASSPRPLGHLWEQYF.

The J gene is TRBJ2-7, the V gene TRBV20-1; no firm D call. The CDR3 loop spans 11 amino acids. From germline, CDR1 is DFQATT and CDR2 SNEGSKA (reference sequence). V lost 7 bases, J lost 2 bases, and 9 bases lay in between. In nucleotides, the CDR3 is TGCAGTGTTAGGGATGCCTACGAGCAGTACTTC. Protein sequence: CSVRDAYEQYF.

The V and J genes are TRBV6-5 and TRBJ1-5; the D gene is possibly TRBD1 (6 bases). Germline assignment: CDR1 MNHEY and CDR2 SVGAGI. V was pared by 6 bases and J by 2 bases, with 11 bases between. The CDR3 covers 14 residues. The CDR3 DNA reads TGTGCCAGCAGACAACAGGGAGGCAATCAGCCCCAGCATTTT. Amino acids: CASRQQGGNQPQHF.

The V and J genes are TRBV19 and TRBJ1-2; D may be TRBD1 (6 bases). The CDR3 sequence is 14 residues long. Trimming left V 5 bases short and J 5 bases short, with 15 bases between. Germline CDR1 reads LNHDA; CDR2 reads SQIVND (reference sequence). The chain's CDR3 is CASSHPGAPYGYTF. The CDR3 bases are TGTGCCAGTAGTCACCCAGGGGCTCCATATGGCTACACCTTC.

The genes are TRBV5-1 and TRBJ2-7; a possible D gene is TRBD2 (7 bases). The CDR3 runs to 16 residues. Germline V gives CDR1 SGHRS, CDR2 YFSETQ. V was clipped by 2 bases and J by 2 bases, with 17 bases between them. As DNA, the CDR3 is TGCGCCAGCAGCTTTGCTACGGGGGGCCTAACCTACGAGCAGTACTTC. Amino acids: CASSFATGGLTYEQYF.

Comment on this clone: The same CDR3 also results from other DNA sequences found in this sample. The chain combines TRBV9 with TRBJ1-2; D not resolved. Germline loops: CDR1 SGDLS, CDR2 YYNGEE. V gave up 2 bases and J gave up 2 bases, with 7 bases separating them. The CDR3 contains 13 residues. CDR3 loop: CASSVAENYGYTF. CDR3 DNA: TGTGCCAGCAGCGTGGCAGAAAACTATGGCTACACCTTC.

For this clone: The identical CDR3 is also encoded by other nucleotide sequences in the sample. V is TRBV5-1 and J is TRBJ1-1; the D is unclear. The V gene lost 2 bases and the J gene lost 2 bases, with 7 bases spanning the gap. Germline V gene lookup returns CDR1 SGHRS and CDR2 YFSETQ. CDR3 length: 13 amino acids. The CDR3 nucleotides are TGCGCCAGCAGCTTTTGGGTAAACACTGAAGCTTTCTTT. As protein: CASSFWVNTEAFF. Supplemented by reference TRBV5-1 and TRBJ1-1, the full variable domain reads KAGVTQTPRYLIKTRGQQVTLSCSPISGHRSVSWYQQTPGQGLQFLFEYFSETQRNKGNFPGRFSGRQFSNSRSEMNVSTLELGDSALYLCASSFWVNTEAFFGQGTRLTVV.

This chain connects TRBV6-1 to TRBJ2-5; D assignment may be TRBD1 or TRBD2 (6 bases each). The CDR3 extends over 14 amino acids. Trimming cost V 7 bases and J 4 bases, with 16 bases left between them. Germline values: CDR1 MNHNS, CDR2 SASEGT. Here the CDR3 reads CASKGGAIGETQYF. CDR3 DNA: TGTGCCAGCAAGGGGGGCGCGATTGGAGAGACCCAGTACTTC.

The rearrangement uses TRBV28 and TRBJ2-1; a weak D match, TRBD2 (6 bases). From germline, CDR1 is MDHEN and CDR2 SYDVKM. V was cut by 4 bases and J by 9 bases, with 19 bases left in between. The CDR3 sequence is 15 residues long. CDR3 loop: CASSSSGTSLIEQFF. CDR3 nucleotides: TGTGCCAGCAGTTCGTCCGGGACTTCTTTAATTGAGCAGTTCTTC.

The V gene is TRBV6-1, the J gene TRBJ1-2; D remains ambiguous. The CDR3 is made up of 14 amino acids. Germline-derived CDR1 and CDR2 are MNHNS and SASEGT. Trimming removed 1 base from V and 7 bases from J, with 13 bases in between. The CDR3 region is CASSEGAEGSGYTF. DNA for the CDR3: TGTGCCAGCAGTGAAGGGGCAGAAGGGAGTGGCTACACCTTC.

CDR3 region: CATGGEYYEQYF. DNA for the CDR3: TGTGCCACAGGGGGGGAGTACTACGAGCAGTACTTC. The gene calls are TRBV28 and TRBJ2-7; D is tentatively TRBD1 or TRBD2 (7 bases each). The CDR3 consists of 12 residues. The germline V gene encodes CDR1 MDHEN and CDR2 SYDVKM. The V gene lost 10 bases and the J gene lost 3 bases, with 13 bases spanning the gap.

The rearrangement links TRBV5-6 to TRBJ2-7, with TRBD2 matching over 7 bases. Germline V gene data show CDR1 as SGHDT and CDR2 as YYEEEE. The ends lost 4 bases at V and 5 bases at J; junction bases unmatched: 21. The CDR3 sequence is 18 residues long. CDR3 protein: CASSLSRSRGTILHEQYF. The CDR3 coding sequence is TGTGCCAGCAGCCTCTCCCGCTCACGGGGGACTATCCTCCACGAGCAGTACTTC.

The chain couples TRBV15 to TRBJ2-6; no clear D. V lost 5 bases to trimming and J lost 8 bases, with 10 bases between them. The germline gives CDR1 LNHNV, CDR2 YYDKDF (reference sequence). This CDR3 spans 13 amino acids. The DNA of the CDR3 is TGTGCCACCAGCCAGCCTAACCCCAACGTCCTGACTTTC. Encoded protein: CATSQPNPNVLTF.

The chain joins TRBV5-1 to TRBJ2-1; D remains unclear. The germline CDR1 and CDR2 sequences are SGHRS and YFSETQ. Trimming cost V 6 bases and J 0 bases, with 13 bases left between them. There are 15 residues in the CDR3. This chain's CDR3 is CASTPTSPSYNEQFF. As DNA, the CDR3 is TGCGCCAGCACCCCGACGAGCCCCTCCTACAATGAGCAGTTCTTC.

This chain joins TRBV30 and TRBJ2-1, with a weak D call TRBD1 (5 bases). The CDR3 length is 13 residues. The germline gives CDR1 GTSNPN, CDR2 SVGIG (reference sequence). V was clipped by 4 bases and J by 9 bases, with 16 bases between them. CDR3 coding DNA: TGTGCCTGGACCCTCAGACAGACCACTGAGCAGTTCTTC. Its protein product is CAWTLRQTTEQFF.

This clone was detected once. The gene calls are TRBV7-6 and TRBJ2-1, with 8 nucleotides matching TRBD2. The length of the CDR3 is 16 residues. With V trimmed by 3 bases and J by 6 bases, 10 bases remained unmatched. Per germline, CDR1 SGHVS and CDR2 FNYEAQ. The CDR3 DNA sequence: TGTGCCAGCAGCTTCCCCGCGGGAGGCGGAGGCAATGAGCAGTTCTTC. Amino acids: CASSFPAGGGGNEQFF.

The chain couples TRBV5-4 to TRBJ2-7, with TRBD1 as a possible D gene (6 bases). The CDR3 sequence is 15 residues long. V lost 3 bases, J lost 2 bases, and 15 bases lay in between. Germline V CDR1 and CDR2: SGHNT, YYREEE (reference sequence). The CDR3 nucleotides are TGTGCCAGCAGCTCCACAGGGATTCCTCCCTACGAGCAGTACTTC. This codes for CASSSTGIPPYEQYF.

The chain carries TRBV29-1 and TRBJ2-7, with 7 bases lining up with TRBD2. The CDR3 covers 13 residues. Looked up from germline, CDR1 is SQVTM and CDR2 is ANQGSEA. CDR3 DNA: TGCCGCTCGGGCGGGGGATTCTTTCACGAGCAGTACTTC. It specifies CRSGGGFFHEQYF.

As DNA, the CDR3 is TGTGCCAGCAGCGTAGGAACTAGCGGGAGGGCCGGGGAGCTGTTTTTT. Residues: CASSVGTSGRAGELFF. This rearrangement joins TRBV9 to TRBJ2-2, with 13 bases aligning to TRBD2. With V trimmed by 0 bases and J by 6 bases, 2 bases remained unmatched. The CDR3 consists of 16 residues. Germline-derived CDR1 and CDR2 are SGDLS and YYNGEE.

The rearrangement links TRBV18 to TRBJ2-5; 8 nucleotides align to TRBD2. The V segment lost 5 bases and the J segment 2 bases; nucleotides outside the gene matches: 7. Germline CDR1 reads KGHSH; CDR2 reads LQKENI. The CDR3 spans 15 residues. The CDR3 protein is CASSGSAGGQETQYF. CDR3 bases: TGTGCCAGCTCAGGCAGCGCGGGAGGTCAAGAGACCCAGTACTTC.

The rearrangement links TRBV15 to TRBJ2-7, with D perhaps matching TRBD1 or TRBD2 (5 bases each). The V and J ends lost 3 bases and 2 bases respectively, with 26 bases between them. Germline values: CDR1 LNHNV, CDR2 YYDKDF (reference sequence). The CDR3 contains 19 residues. The CDR3 bases are TGTGCCACCAGCAGTGGTCGGTGGGGCGCTTCCTTCGGGACCTACGAGCAGTACTTC. It is translated as CATSSGRWGASFGTYEQYF.